Each of the 31 T cell receptor delta chains below was sequenced from the same sample in a study of delta chain sequences of gamma delta T cells. TCRdb re-called clones from the 5' RACE reads via CATT. The data show about 740 delta-chain clones, 22% seen once. Sample: either unsorted cells or a sorted T cell fraction (not recorded which). The origin of the receptors is a human donor in good health.

In its sample, this clone was seen a few times. The V gene is TRDV2, the J gene TRDJ3, with 8 bases that match TRDD3. This CDR3 spans 19 amino acids. Germline V gene lookup returns CDR1 GEAIGNYY and CDR2 EKD. The J segment lost 0 bases and the V segment lost 3 bases, leaving 9 bases of the junction unmatched. In DNA form, the CDR3 reads TGTGCCTGTGACCCCACTGGGGGGTCTAGCTCCTGGGACACCCGACAGATGTTTTTC. Protein product: CACDPTGGSSSWDTRQMFF.

This clone was observed a few times. The chain recombines TRDV2 with TRDJ1; 12 bases match TRDD3. Germline V lookup: CDR1 GEAIGNYY, CDR2 EKD. The V gene end was trimmed by 3 bases and the J gene end by 1 base; junction bases not matched to a gene: 8. The CDR3 has 17 amino acids. The CDR3 DNA follows: TGTGCCTGTGACGAGATACTGGGGGATACCCCCACCGATAAACTCATCTTT. Protein sequence: CACDEILGDTPTDKLIF.

This clone was counted between two and nine times. The chain carries TRDV2 and TRDJ1, with no clear D. CDR1 and CDR2 from the germline V gene are GEAIGNYY and EKD. There are 17 residues in the CDR3. Trimming took 0 bases from V and 2 from J, leaving 18 bases between them. For the CDR3, the DNA is TGTGCCTGTGACACCGTGGAGGTAGGGGCCTGGACCGATAAACTCATCTTT. Translating it yields CACDTVEVGAWTDKLIF.

This clone was seen a few times. The chain is built from TRDV2 and TRDJ1; 7 bases fit TRDD3. V shed 4 bases and J 0 bases; nucleotides not matched to a gene: 13. Germline loops: CDR1 GEAIGNYY, CDR2 EKD. CDR3 size: 17 residues. The DNA for the CDR3 is TGTGCCTGTGAGCTGGGGGCCACGGTAAGGTACACCGATAAACTCATCTTT. Its protein product is CACELGATVRYTDKLIF.

No V segment was called; the J segment is TRDJ3; the D segment call TRDD3 is taken from the table without a DNA check. CDR3 size: 22 residues. The CDR3 region has the DNA TGTAGTGCACTTAGGTCTTGGGGGACTGCCAAGCCGCACTCCTGGGACACCCGACAGATGTTTTTC. Protein: CSALRSWGTAKPHSWDTRQMFF.

The J gene is TRDJ1, the V gene TRDV2, with 7 bases identical to TRDD3. The junction had 24 bases not matched to a gene; V was cut back by 3 bases and J by 0 bases. CDR1 and CDR2 from the germline V gene are GEAIGNYY and EKD. This CDR3 is 21 amino acids long. DNA for the CDR3: TGTGCCTGTGACCTCATCGGGGGATTGGGGGACCACCAAATCTACACCGATAAACTCATCTTT. Its protein product is CACDLIGGLGDHQIYTDKLIF.

The chain uses TRDV2 and TRDJ3, with 9 nucleotides matching TRDD3. After removal of 0 bases from V and 2 bases from J, the junction contained 4 bases not matched to a gene. CDR1 and CDR2 (germline): GEAIGNYY, EKD. CDR3 length: 18 residues. CDR3 region: CACDTAGDTTWDTRQMFF. CDR3 in DNA: TGTGCCTGTGACACCGCGGGGGATACCACCTGGGACACCCGACAGATGTTTTTC.

This sequence joins TRDV2 and TRDJ3; perhaps TRDD3 as D (6 bases). The CDR3 has 18 residues. The V end was cut by 0 bases, the J end by 0 bases, with 11 bases between. Germline loops: CDR1 GEAIGNYY, CDR2 EKD. CDR3 residues: CACDTLLGSSWDTRQMFF. CDR3 nucleotide sequence: TGTGCCTGTGACACCCTGCTGGGGAGCTCCTGGGACACCCGACAGATGTTTTTC.

In its sample, this clone ranks as hyperexpanded. The J gene is TRDJ1, the V gene TRDV2; TRDD3 aligns across 9 bases. Losses at the gene ends were 0 bases for V and 2 bases for J; bases not matched to a gene: 9. The CDR3 has 17 amino acids. Looked up from germline, CDR1 is GEAIGNYY and CDR2 is EKD. CDR3 nucleotide sequence: TGTGCCTGTGACACCATCAAAACTGGGGGAATGACCGATAAACTCATCTTT. Residues: CACDTIKTGGMTDKLIF.

This clone is deemed hyperexpanded. Other DNA sequences from this sample encode an identical CDR3 as well. The CDR3 region is CASHLGYWGIGTDKLIF. The CDR3 DNA reads TGTGCCTCACACCTAGGTTACTGGGGGATAGGGACCGATAAACTCATCTTT. The chain has TRDV3 and TRDJ1; 11 bases align to TRDD3. With 4 bases clipped from V and 2 bases from J, the junction kept 15 bases outside the gene matches. Germline values: CDR1 TVYSNPD, CDR2 GDNSRS (reference sequence). The CDR3 is 17 amino acids.

This clone turned up a few times. The J gene was identified as TRDJ1, and no V gene was called; the D call in the table, TRDD3, was not verified against the DNA. This CDR3 is 18 amino acids long. CDR3 in DNA: TGTGCGATCTATTCTTGGGGGGGGGAGCGCCGTTTCCCCGATAAACTCATCTTT. It yields the protein CAIYSWGGERRFPDKLIF.

This clone qualifies as medium-sized. This chain joins TRDV2 and TRDJ3; no clear D gene. Germline V gene sequence: CDR1 GEAIGNYY, CDR2 EKD. The CDR3 is made up of 18 amino acids. Trimming removed 0 bases from V and 2 bases from J, with 13 bases in between. The chain's CDR3 is CACDTVRSTAWDTRQMFF. The CDR3 coding sequence is TGTGCCTGTGACACCGTTAGGAGTACTGCCTGGGACACCCGACAGATGTTTTTC.

This clone turned up a few times. This may be a read error: a much more frequent sequence differs by one nucleotide. The sample carries other DNA sequences with the same CDR3. The V gene lacks a call, and TRDJ3 is the J gene; TRDD3 was called by the table and not checked on the DNA. CDR3 size: 22 residues. CDR3 residues: CSALRSWGTVIMCSWDTRQMFF. CDR3 nucleotides: TGTAGCGCACTTAGGTCTTGGGGGACTGTCATAATGTGCTCCTGGGACACCCGACAGATGTTTTTC.

Concerning this clone itself: TCRdb records a much larger clone's protein for this DNA, with a difference at residue 7 that likely arises from a read error; the protein given is the translation of the DNA. This sequence joins TRDV2 and TRDJ1; D is perhaps TRDD1 (5 bases). V lost 3 bases, J lost 0 bases, and 16 bases lay in between. This CDR3 is 16 amino acids long. From germline, CDR1 is GEAIGNYY and CDR2 EKD. The DNA for the CDR3 is TGTGCCTGTGACTACGTCAGTGGGAAATACACCGATAAACTCATCTTT. Residues: CACDYVSGKYTDKLIF.

This sequence joins TRDV2 and TRDJ1; 10 positions match TRDD3. V lost 3 bases, J lost 0 bases, and 3 bases stayed unmatched. CDR3 size: 15 residues. Germline V gene lookup returns CDR1 GEAIGNYY and CDR2 EKD. The chain's CDR3 is CACDLLGDYTDKLIF. The CDR3 DNA follows: TGTGCCTGTGACTTACTGGGGGATTACACCGATAAACTCATCTTT.

The chain couples TRDV2 to TRDJ1; TRDD3 matches 11 bases. Germline V gene data show CDR1 as GEAIGNYY and CDR2 as EKD. This CDR3 comprises 19 residues. V shed 0 bases, J shed 3 bases, and the junction held 14 bases outside the gene matches. The CDR3 DNA reads TGTGCCTGTGACACCGTGGACAAAGTACTGGGGGATAATCCCGATAAACTCATCTTT. It translates to CACDTVDKVLGDNPDKLIF.

The rearrangement links TRDV2 to TRDJ1; TRDD3 matches at 7 bases. The V and J ends lost 0 bases and 3 bases, in that order; junction bases with no gene match: 6. The CDR3 totals 15 residues. Germline CDR1 and CDR2: GEAIGNYY and EKD. The CDR3 DNA sequence: TGTGCCTGTGACACCCTAGGGGATAACGCCGATAAACTCATCTTT. Residues: CACDTLGDNADKLIF.

By its share, this clone is medium-sized. The chain joins TRDV2 to TRDJ1, with TRDD3 matching 10 bases. Germline CDR1 reads GEAIGNYY; CDR2 reads EKD. The CDR3 length is 19 residues. V was clipped by 2 bases and J by 0 bases; unmatched bases: 14. CDR3 nucleotide sequence: TGTGCCTGTGACAAACTACTGGGGGATTCACCCGTGTACACCGATAAACTCATCTTT. This translates into CACDKLLGDSPVYTDKLIF.

The chain has TRDV2 and TRDJ1; 7 bases agree with TRDD3. The CDR3 covers 12 residues. Germline loops: CDR1 GEAIGNYY, CDR2 EKD. V was pared by 9 bases and J by 1 base, with 4 bases of the junction left unmatched. In DNA form, the CDR3 reads TGTGCCAGCTGGGGGGCCACCGATAAACTCATCTTT. This codes for CASWGATDKLIF.

There are a few counts of this clone. CDR3 sequence reads: CACDLLEPTGGTYTDKLIF. DNA of the CDR3: TGTGCCTGTGACCTCCTCGAACCTACTGGGGGCACGTACACCGATAAACTCATCTTT. This chain links TRDV2 with TRDJ1; 8 bases are shared with TRDD3. The CDR3 sequence is 19 residues long. V gave up 3 bases and J gave up 0 bases; unmatched junction bases: 17. Germline V gene lookup returns CDR1 GEAIGNYY and CDR2 EKD.

About this clone itself: This may arise from a read error, as a much more abundant clone is one base away. This sample includes further DNA sequences coding for the same CDR3. This sequence joins TRDV2 and TRDJ3, with 10 bases fitting TRDD3. Germline lookup yields CDR1 GEAIGNYY and CDR2 EKD. The CDR3 sequence is 19 residues long. CDR3 sequence (DNA): TGTGCCTGTGACCTGACTGGGGGATCGGGCCCCTGGGACACCCGACAGATGTTCTTC. This translates into CACDLTGGSGPWDTRQMFF.

This clone was observed a few times. This is likely an artifact of a read error, given a far larger clone one base away. Other nucleotide sequences in the sample specify the same CDR3. The rearrangement uses TRDV2 and TRDJ1, with 7 positions matching TRDD3. The CDR3 totals 14 residues. V lost 2 bases, J lost 2 bases, and 4 bases stayed unmatched. In germline, CDR1 is GEAIGNYY, CDR2 EKD. CDR3: CACDSWGATDKLIF. CDR3 coding DNA: TGTGCCTGTGACAGCTGGGGGGCAACCGATAAACTCATCTTT.

Judged by abundance, this clone is large. The chain employs TRDV2 and TRDJ1, with 7 bases lining up with TRDD3. Trimming removed 0 bases from V and 0 bases from J; junction bases left unmatched: 15. The CDR3 is made up of 19 amino acids. Germline CDR1 is GEAIGNYY and CDR2 is EKD. The CDR3 spells CACDTMAGGSTLDTDKLIF. In DNA form, the CDR3 reads TGTGCCTGTGACACCATGGCTGGGGGCTCCACATTGGACACCGATAAACTCATCTTT.

Comments on this clone: With only one base between it and a far larger clone, this is likely a read error. This chain connects TRDV2 to TRDJ1, with 11 bases identical to TRDD3. The CDR3 runs to 20 residues. Germline V gene data show CDR1 as GEAIGNYY and CDR2 as EKD. The CDR3: CAGDPVLGDKGLSYTDKLIF. The DNA of the CDR3 is TGTGCCGGTGACCCGGTACTGGGGGATAAAGGCCTTTCGTACACCGATAAACTCATCTTT.

The rearrangement uses TRDV2 and TRDJ1, with 9 bases identical to TRDD3. CDR1 and CDR2 from the germline V gene are GEAIGNYY and EKD. The CDR3 sequence is 19 residues long. The V and J ends lost 0 bases and 1 base, in that order; junction bases with no gene match: 14. CDR3 DNA: TGTGCCTGTGACACCGTCGGTCTGGGGGATGATCCCACCACCGATAAACTCATCTTT. Translating gives CACDTVGLGDDPTTDKLIF.

This clone appeared a few times. The chain combines TRDV2 with TRDJ3; D not resolved. V gave up 0 bases and J gave up 0 bases, with 11 bases separating them. The CDR3 is 18 residues long. CDR1 and CDR2 from the germline V gene are GEAIGNYY and EKD. CDR3 sequence reads: CACDTVKGPSWDTRQMFF. In DNA form, the CDR3 reads TGTGCCTGTGACACCGTAAAAGGACCCTCCTGGGACACCCGACAGATGTTTTTC.

This clone is judged large. The chain carries TRDV2 and TRDJ1; 11 bases fit TRDD3. In germline, CDR1 is GEAIGNYY, CDR2 EKD. The CDR3 loop spans 18 amino acids. V trimming: 1 base; J trimming: 0 bases; junction bases outside the gene matches: 9. The CDR3 nucleotides are TGTGCCTGTGACACGTTGGCTGGGGGATACCTGTACACCGATAAACTCATCTTT. As protein: CACDTLAGGYLYTDKLIF.

The V gene is TRDV2, the J gene TRDJ1, with TRDD3 identical over 10 bases. V was pared by 0 bases and J by 2 bases, with 11 bases of the junction left unmatched. CDR1 is GEAIGNYY and CDR2 is EKD in the germline V gene. This CDR3 contains 18 residues. CDR3 sequence reads: CACDTVGGGYAMTDKLIF. CDR3 nucleotides: TGTGCCTGTGACACCGTCGGGGGGGGATACGCGATGACCGATAAACTCATCTTT.

This clone was seen a handful of times. Since a far larger clone is one base different, this is likely a read error. Other DNA sequences in the same sample also yield this CDR3. The chain links TRDV2 to TRDJ1; 7 bases agree with TRDD3. V was clipped by 2 bases and J by 3 bases; unmatched bases: 11. CDR3 length: 16 amino acids. The germline V gene has CDR1 GEAIGNYY and CDR2 EKD. CDR3 sequence (DNA): TGTGCCTGTGACAAGTTGGGGGTCACTGGGGCCGATAAACTCATCTTT. Amino acid sequence: CACDKLGVTGADKLIF.

Notes on this clone: The translation of this DNA and the TCRdb protein of a much larger clone differ at residue 3, probably owing to a read error; the protein shown here is translated from the DNA. The chain joins TRDV2 to TRDJ1, with D possibly being TRDD3 (6 bases). From germline, CDR1 is GEAIGNYY and CDR2 EKD. This CDR3 comprises 18 residues. The CDR3: CARDTVSVGGPHTDKLIF. The CDR3 nucleotides read TGTGCCCGTGACACCGTATCAGTCGGGGGACCCCACACCGATAAACTCATCTTT.

The chain's CDR3 is CACDTVRTGGYEKPQHTDKLIF. The CDR3 coding sequence is TGTGCCTGTGACACCGTCCGTACTGGGGGATACGAAAAACCCCAACACACCGATAAACTCATCTTT. This chain connects TRDV2 to TRDJ1; TRDD3 matches at 13 bases. V dropped 0 bases and J dropped 0; count of bases not matched to a gene: 18. This CDR3 spans 22 amino acids. Germline assignment: CDR1 GEAIGNYY and CDR2 EKD.